The 7 T cell receptor beta chains given below trace back to one sample, sequenced in a study of T cell responses to AZD1222 COVID-19 vaccine. Some clones are missing from TCRdb's copy, which holds only in-frame ones; the method was immunoSEQ multiplex PCR. The sample yields about 180,000 clones, 85% to 95% seen once. The specimen was peripheral blood, collected 28 days after the second AZD1222 dose. The source of these receptors is an adult who received the AZD1222 COVID-19 vaccine.

This clone was seen just once. The chain carries TRBV6-4 and TRBJ1-5; 7 bases align to TRBD1. Germline lookup yields CDR1 MRHNA and CDR2 SNTAGT. V lost 7 bases, J lost 0 bases, and 6 bases stayed unmatched. The CDR3 covers 15 residues. CDR3 coding DNA: TGTGCCAGCATTCGCAGGGGGTATAGCAATCAGCCCCAGCATTTT. It encodes CASIRRGYSNQPQHF.

The chain has TRBV9 and TRBJ2-7; D might be TRBD1 or TRBD2, each matching 5 bases. V lost 0 bases to trimming and J lost 2 bases, with 12 bases between them. Germline V gene data show CDR1 as SGDLS and CDR2 as YYNGEE. CDR3 length equals 15 residues. DNA of the CDR3: TGTGCCAGCAGCGTAGGCAGGGACCCCCCCTACGAGCAGTACTTC. Its protein is CASSVGRDPPYEQYF.

The chain combines TRBV5-1 with TRBJ2-7, with D possibly TRBD2 on 6 matching bases. This CDR3 is 12 amino acids long. V lost 2 bases and J lost 4, with 7 bases in between. Germline V gives CDR1 SGHRS, CDR2 YFSETQ. For the CDR3, the DNA is TGCGCCAGCAGCTTCGCGGGATACGAGCAGTACTTC. It specifies CASSFAGYEQYF.

This chain joins TRBV19 and TRBJ2-3, with no clear D. The CDR3 is 14 amino acids. Germline assignment: CDR1 LNHDA and CDR2 SQIVND (reference sequence). Trimming shortened V by 3 bases and J by 1 base, and 8 bases separated the two germline ends. In DNA, the CDR3 is TGTGCCAGTAGTATCCGACGGGGCACAGATACGCAGTATTTT. Translating gives CASSIRRGTDTQYF.

The chain couples TRBV15 to TRBJ2-7; no reliable D call. V lost 0 bases to trimming and J lost 5 bases, with 11 bases between them. CDR3 length: 14 amino acids. CDR1 LNHNV and CDR2 YYDKDF come from the germline V gene (reference sequence). The CDR3 region has the DNA TGTGCCACCAGCAGAGAGCCCCGCGAAAACGAGCAGTACTTC. Protein product: CATSREPRENEQYF.

J is TRBJ1-1 and V is TRBV7-3; 7 bases fit TRBD1. Looked up from germline, CDR1 is SGHTA and CDR2 is FQGTGA. This CDR3 has 15 residues. With V trimmed by 6 bases and J by 8 bases, 15 bases remained unmatched. CDR3 amino acids: CASSHSQGGRREAFF. CDR3 coding DNA: TGTGCCAGCAGTCATTCCCAGGGGGGGAGGCGGGAAGCTTTCTTT.

The gene calls are TRBV15 and TRBJ2-7; perhaps TRBD1 as D (5 bases). The CDR3 is 15 amino acids. Per the germline V gene, CDR1 is LNHNV and CDR2 is YYDKDF (reference sequence). Trimming removed 3 bases from V and 7 bases from J, with 19 bases in between. The CDR3 sequence: CATSRGGANIGEQYF. In DNA, the CDR3 is TGTGCCACCAGCAGGGGTGGGGCCAATATAGGGGAGCAGTACTTC.